This record looks at one T cell receptor beta chain sequence and its context. The antigen is unknown. This sample is drawn from a study of T cell responses to AZD1222 COVID-19 vaccine. Method: immunoSEQ multiplex PCR; TCRdb's copy keeps in-frame clones and lacks some. This sample has around 100,000 clones, with more than 70% found just once. Whole-study results and caveats: Vaccine-associated CD4 TCRs spanned spike, dominant at 160-218 and 743-854. In all cases, repertoires were sampled only after the peak T cell response.

V dropped 0 bases and J dropped 8 bases, with 13 bases sitting between them. CDR1 and CDR2 (germline): MNHEY, SVGAGI. This CDR3 contains 14 residues. The receptor was derived from an adult in good health. Sequencing used peripheral blood, obtained on day 0 of MenACWY control vaccination. The V and J genes are TRBV6-5 and TRBJ1-2; D unclear. The CDR3 reads CASSYSPGVRGYTF. The CDR3 DNA reads as TGTGCCAGCAGTTACTCCCCCGGGGTTCGGGGCTACACCTTC.